The clone carrying this T cell receptor beta chain was seen more than once but under ten times. Its cognate antigen is unknown. The CDR3 sequence is 13 residues long. The germline V and J ends were trimmed by 7 bases and 7 bases, with 16 bases remaining between them. CDR1 is MGHDK, CDR2 SYGVNS, per germline. This entry comes from a study of beta chain features in type 1 diabetes. General observations from the study: A closer apparent resemblance between naive, central memory and Treg TCRB repertoires was seen in patients than in healthy donors. Shorter TCRB CDR3s, moderately but significantly so, marked every one of the four CD4+ subsets in Type 1 diabetes patients. Type 1 diabetes patients had VDJ junctions that carried fewer insertions and more deletions.

By way of CD45RO/CCR7/CD25/CD127/CD95/CD27, the CD4+ regulatory, stem cell-like memory, central memory and naive cells were sorted. The investigators reverse transcribed all of the isolated RNA, so they sequenced expressed TCRB transcripts. The average read count of naive, central memory and regulatory T cell samples was about 3.57 million. Measured with immunoSEQ multiplex PCR; TCRdb has only the in-frame clones, and not every one. This sample has 200,000 to 300,000 clones, with 20% found just once. The receptor was derived from a woman aged 40 to 50 with type 1 diabetes. The source material was naive CD4+ T cells from blood. The rearrangement links TRBV25-1 to TRBJ1-1, with a tentative D call TRBD1 (6 bases). The DNA for the CDR3 is TGTGCCAGCACGGCGGGGGGGCGGAGTGAAGCTTTCTTT. Its protein product is CASTAGGRSEAFF.